What follows are 20 T cell receptor beta chains derived from one specimen sequenced in a study of blood T cells in healthy people across ages. The use of a sample-barcoded 5' primer and a J-beta primer mix characterized a second PCR of roughly 7 to 11 cycles. MiXCR, applied by TCRdb to the 5' RACE reads, yields one record per CDR3 protein. The table shows about 1.5 million distinct CDR3 sequences, with roughly two fifths occurring only once. Source material: blood. The receptor set was obtained from a woman aged 18-29 years in good health.

V usage is TRBV4-1 and J usage is TRBJ1-2; perhaps TRBD1 as D (5 bases). The V end was cut by 4 bases, the J end by 5 bases, with 11 bases between. This CDR3 is built from 13 residues. Per the germline V gene, CDR1 is MGHRA and CDR2 is YSYEKL. As DNA, the CDR3 is TGCGCCAGCAGCCCTTTGGGGCGGTATGGCTACACCTTC. This encodes CASSPLGRYGYTF.

This clonotype has a handful of counts. This chain connects TRBV29-1 to TRBJ2-5; the match to TRBD2 covers 11 bases. This CDR3 has 13 amino acids. Germline V lookup: CDR1 SQVTM, CDR2 ANQGSEA. V was pared by 4 bases and J by 6 bases, with 4 bases of the junction left unmatched. As DNA, the CDR3 is TGCAGCGTTGGGGCTAGCGGGAGGCAGACCCAGTACTTC. The encoded protein is CSVGASGRQTQYF.

The chain employs TRBV4-1 and TRBJ2-2, with 9 bases fitting TRBD2. CDR1 and CDR2 from the germline V gene are MGHRA and YSYEKL. The ends lost 4 bases at V and 4 bases at J; junction bases unmatched: 16. The CDR3 covers 19 residues. The CDR3 nucleotides are TGCGCCAGCAGCCCCATGGGACTAGCAGAAGCTCATCGCACCGGGGAGCTGTTTTTT. It is translated as CASSPMGLAEAHRTGELFF.

V is TRBV6-6 and J is TRBJ2-4; maybe TRBD1 (7 bases). Germline loops: CDR1 MNHNY, CDR2 SVGAGI (reference sequence). The CDR3 is made up of 14 amino acids. The V end lost 6 bases, the J end lost 9 bases, and 18 bases lay between the germline ends. This CDR3 reads CASRIPQGGGIQYF. DNA for the CDR3: TGTGCCAGCAGGATCCCGCAGGGGGGCGGCATTCAGTACTTC.

This clonotype came up once. With a much larger clone just one base away, this may be a read error. The chain links TRBV29-1 to TRBJ2-5, with D possibly being TRBD1 (5 bases). The J call may be incorrect, as the DNA end agrees better with TRBJ2-7. The germline V gene encodes CDR1 SQVTM and CDR2 ANQGSEA. CDR3 length equals 11 residues. The CDR3 DNA follows: TGCAGCGGTGAAAAGGGGTACGAGCAGTACTTC. Protein sequence: CSGEKGYEQYF.

This clonotype was seen only a few times. A read error may account for a junction end that differs from germline. This chain links TRBV5-5 with TRBJ1-1; D is unresolved. The CDR3 extends over 13 amino acids. Germline CDR1 reads SGHKS; CDR2 reads YYEKEE (reference sequence). The CDR3 DNA is TGTGCCAGCGGCTTGGCCACAGAACTTGAAGCTTTCTTT. It is translated as CASGLATELEAFF.

In its sample, this clonotype was seen a few times. The chain uses TRBV19 and TRBJ2-3; 9 bases are a match to TRBD2. Per germline, CDR1 LNHDA and CDR2 SQIVND (reference sequence). The CDR3 spans 11 residues. After removal of 4 bases from V and 10 bases from J, the junction contained 0 bases not matched to a gene. CDR3 residues: CASSSGGAQYF. CDR3 coding DNA: TGTGCCAGTAGTAGCGGGGGGGCGCAGTATTTT.

This chain connects TRBV4-1 to TRBJ1-1; D might be TRBD1 (6 bases). Trimming left V 1 base short and J 11 bases short, with 11 bases between. This CDR3 comprises 12 residues. Germline V gene sequence: CDR1 MGHRA, CDR2 YSYEKL. Here the CDR3 DNA reads TGCGCCAGCAGCCAAGCTGCCACAGGGGCTTTCTTT. Its translation: CASSQAATGAFF.

This clonotype appeared a single time. The chain is built from TRBV28 and TRBJ2-1; D ambiguous. Trimming took off 6 bases at V and 6 bases at J, with 15 bases between the two ends. The CDR3 is made up of 14 amino acids. The germline V gene encodes CDR1 MDHEN and CDR2 SYDVKM. CDR3 loop: CASSPRRKCNEQFF. CDR3 DNA sequence: TGTGCCAGCAGCCCCCGCAGGAAGTGCAATGAGCAGTTCTTC.

The chain's CDR3 is CASSTKGAGSYNEQFF. CDR3 nucleotides: TGTGCCAGCAGCACGAAGGGGGCAGGGTCCTACAATGAGCAGTTCTTC. The genes are TRBV7-2 and TRBJ2-1, with TRBD1 identical over 7 bases. This CDR3 comprises 16 residues. The trim removed 5 bases at V and 1 base at J, leaving 8 bases unmatched. Germline assignment: CDR1 SGHTA and CDR2 FQGNSA.

The chain has TRBV7-9 and TRBJ1-1; 8 nucleotides match TRBD1. The CDR3 contains 13 residues. Germline lookup yields CDR1 SEHNR and CDR2 FQNEAQ (reference sequence). The V segment lost 0 bases and the J segment 11 bases; nucleotides outside the gene matches: 5. Here the CDR3 DNA reads TGTGCCAGCAGCTTAGCAGGACAGGGAGTGGCTTTCTTT. Translated, it gives CASSLAGQGVAFF. The complete variable domain, with remaining parts taken from reference TRBV7-9 and TRBJ1-1, reads DTGVSQNPRHKITKRGQNVTFRCDPISEHNRLYWYRQTLGQGPEFLTYFQNEAQLEKSRLLSDRFSAERPKGSFSTLEIQRTEQGDSAMYLCASSLAGQGVAFFGQGTRLTVV.

The chain is built from TRBV2 and TRBJ1-2; the match to TRBD1 covers 10 bases. The germline V gene encodes CDR1 SNHLY and CDR2 FYNNEI. The CDR3 sequence is 14 residues long. J lost 5 bases, V lost 5 bases, and 5 bases had no gene match. This chain's CDR3 is CASSKRTGGYGYTF. The CDR3 DNA reads TGTGCCAGCAGTAAACGGACAGGGGGATATGGCTACACCTTC.

The gene calls are TRBV5-1 and TRBJ2-7, with D tentatively TRBD1 (5 bases). V was pared by 4 bases and J by 2 bases, with 13 bases between. The CDR3 extends over 14 amino acids. Germline values: CDR1 SGHRS, CDR2 YFSETQ. The CDR3 region is CASSVAGFPYEQYF. CDR3 DNA sequence: TGCGCCAGCAGCGTGGCAGGGTTTCCCTACGAGCAGTACTTC.

This clonotype was detected once. The V call is TRBV18, the J call TRBJ2-7, with 10 bases matching TRBD1. In germline, CDR1 is KGHSH, CDR2 LQKENI. The V and J ends lost 0 bases and 4 bases, in that order; junction bases with no gene match: 6. This CDR3 comprises 16 residues. CDR3 protein: CASSPPETGGAYEQYF. The CDR3 DNA reads TGTGCCAGCTCACCACCGGAGACAGGGGGCGCGTACGAGCAGTACTTC. Combining the CDR3 with reference TRBV18 and TRBJ2-7 gives the whole variable domain NAGVMQNPRHLVRRRGQEARLRCSPMKGHSHVYWYRQLPEEGLKFMVYLQKENIIDESGMPKERFSAEFPKEGPSILRIQQVVRGDSAAYFCASSPPETGGAYEQYFGPGTRLTVT.

This clonotype was counted a single time. A read error may be the cause here, since a much bigger clone is one base away. This chain links TRBV12-3 or TRBV12-4 with TRBJ2-1; the D gene is possibly TRBD2 (6 bases). The CDR3 has 14 residues. The germline V and J ends were trimmed by 5 bases and 6 bases, with 14 bases remaining between them. DNA for the CDR3: TGTGCCAGCAGTGGGACCGGGACTTCCAATGAGCAGTTCTTC. This translates into CASSGTGTSNEQFF.

V and J are TRBV7-9 and TRBJ1-2; possibly TRBD1 for D (6 bases). Germline V gives CDR1 SEHNR, CDR2 FQNEAQ (reference sequence). Trimming stripped 5 bases from V and 2 bases from J, with 18 bases between. The CDR3 is made up of 16 amino acids. The CDR3 is CASSPGTHTSNYGYTF. The CDR3 nucleotides read TGTGCCAGCAGCCCTGGGACACACACTTCGAACTATGGCTACACCTTC.

The rearrangement uses TRBV10-3 and TRBJ1-1; D uncertain. The CDR3 loop spans 13 amino acids. Germline V lookup: CDR1 ENHRY, CDR2 SYGVKD. Trimming shortened V by 7 bases and J by 3 bases, and 12 bases separated the two germline ends. This CDR3 is CAIKGGMDTEAFF. Here the CDR3 DNA reads TGTGCCATCAAAGGAGGGATGGACACTGAAGCTTTCTTT.

CDR3 bases: TGTGCCAGCAACCTGGGAGGGAGCTATGGCTACACCTTC. Amino acids: CASNLGGSYGYTF. The chain couples TRBV12-3 or TRBV12-4 to TRBJ1-2; D gene uncertain. The CDR3 covers 13 residues. The ends were cut back, 7 bases at V and 4 bases at J, with 13 bases in the middle.

For the CDR3, the DNA is TGTGCCAGCAGTTACGAGGGCGGGAGCGCTCAGGTCACTCTAGCCAAAAACATTCAGTACTTC. Its protein is CASSYEGGSAQVTLAKNIQYF. The chain combines TRBV6-5 with TRBJ2-4, with 7 bases lining up with TRBD2. The V and J ends lost 2 bases and 0 bases, in that order; junction bases with no gene match: 19. The CDR3 loop spans 21 amino acids. Germline V gives CDR1 MNHEY, CDR2 SVGAGI.

This clonotype has at least ten counts. The chain employs TRBV10-3 and TRBJ2-7, with TRBD2 as a possible D gene (5 bases). CDR1 and CDR2 from the germline V gene are ENHRY and SYGVKD. V was cut by 5 bases and J by 5 bases, with 10 bases left in between. The CDR3 spans 12 residues. The CDR3 region has the DNA TGTGCCATCAGTCGGACCGGGGACGAGCAGTACTTC. It encodes CAISRTGDEQYF.